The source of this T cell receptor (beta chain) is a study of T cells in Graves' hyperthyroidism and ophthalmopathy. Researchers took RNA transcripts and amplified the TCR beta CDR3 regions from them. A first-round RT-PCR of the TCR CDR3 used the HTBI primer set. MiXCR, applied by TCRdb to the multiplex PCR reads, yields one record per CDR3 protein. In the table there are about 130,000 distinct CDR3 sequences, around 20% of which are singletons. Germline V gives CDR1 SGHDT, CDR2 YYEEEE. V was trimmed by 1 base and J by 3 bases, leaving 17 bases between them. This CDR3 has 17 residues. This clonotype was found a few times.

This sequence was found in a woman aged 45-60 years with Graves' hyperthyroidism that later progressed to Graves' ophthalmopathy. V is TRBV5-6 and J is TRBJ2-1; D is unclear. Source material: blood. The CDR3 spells CASSLSSRTLLYNEQFF. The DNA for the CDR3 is TGTGCCAGCAGCTTGTCTTCCCGGACGTTGCTCTACAATGAGCAGTTCTTC.